This is a list of T cell receptor beta chains from one sample in a study of blood T cell repertoires in COVID-19. Generated by immunoSEQ multiplex PCR, the TCRdb table keeps only in-frame clones and is missing some. The profile shows roughly 35,000 clones, about nine tenths of them singletons. Specimen: peripheral blood. Source of these receptors: a man aged 50-60 years with active or convalescent COVID-19. Both conserved end residues are part of each CDR3. D genes are given only for firm matches. Rows give clone size only sometimes, using once, few, many, or a class for an expanded clone.

v_gene: TRBV27; j_gene: TRBJ2-3; d_gene: .; abundance: .; CDR3aa: CASSSWRGDTQYF; CDR3nt: TGTGCCAGCAGTTCTTGGAGAGGAGATACGCAGTATTTT
v_gene: TRBV7-2; j_gene: TRBJ1-1; d_gene: .; abundance: .; CDR3aa: CASSLWGGLEAFF; CDR3nt: TGTGCCAGCAGCCTCTGGGGGGGATTGGAGGCTTTCTTT
v_gene: TRBV10-3; j_gene: TRBJ2-7; d_gene: TRBD2; abundance: few; CDR3aa: CAISESKGLAYEQYF; CDR3nt: TGTGCCATCAGTGAGTCGAAGGGACTAGCTTACGAGCAGTACTTC
v_gene: TRBV24-1; j_gene: TRBJ2-3; d_gene: .; abundance: .; CDR3aa: CATSARRADTQYF; CDR3nt: TGTGCCACCAGTGCCAGACGGGCAGATACGCAGTATTTT
v_gene: TRBV4-3; j_gene: TRBJ1-4; d_gene: TRBD1; abundance: .; CDR3aa: CASSQGGTAREKLFF; CDR3nt: TGCGCCAGCAGCCAAGGCGGGACAGCTCGGGAAAAACTGTTTTTT
v_gene: TRBV24-1; j_gene: TRBJ2-6; d_gene: .; abundance: .; CDR3aa: CATSEFRAGANVLTF; CDR3nt: TGTGCCACCAGTGAATTCAGGGCTGGGGCCAACGTCCTGACTTTC
v_gene: TRBV27; j_gene: TRBJ2-2; d_gene: TRBD1; abundance: once; CDR3aa: CASSSTGGLSGELFF; CDR3nt: TGTGCCAGCAGTTCTACAGGGGGCCTGAGCGGGGAGCTGTTTTTT
v_gene: TRBV6-2/TRBV6-3; j_gene: TRBJ2-3; d_gene: .; abundance: .; CDR3aa: CASSSRSDTQYF; CDR3nt: TGTGCCAGCAGTTCGAGATCAGATACGCAGTATTTT
v_gene: TRBV7-2; j_gene: TRBJ2-5; d_gene: .; abundance: .; CDR3aa: CASSPLSRGFQETQYF; CDR3nt: TGTGCCAGCAGCCCACTATCACGGGGTTTCCAAGAGACCCAGTACTTC
v_gene: TRBV6-5; j_gene: TRBJ2-7; d_gene: .; abundance: few; CDR3aa: CASSRDSLYEQYF; CDR3nt: TGTGCCAGCAGTAGAGACTCATTGTACGAGCAGTACTTC